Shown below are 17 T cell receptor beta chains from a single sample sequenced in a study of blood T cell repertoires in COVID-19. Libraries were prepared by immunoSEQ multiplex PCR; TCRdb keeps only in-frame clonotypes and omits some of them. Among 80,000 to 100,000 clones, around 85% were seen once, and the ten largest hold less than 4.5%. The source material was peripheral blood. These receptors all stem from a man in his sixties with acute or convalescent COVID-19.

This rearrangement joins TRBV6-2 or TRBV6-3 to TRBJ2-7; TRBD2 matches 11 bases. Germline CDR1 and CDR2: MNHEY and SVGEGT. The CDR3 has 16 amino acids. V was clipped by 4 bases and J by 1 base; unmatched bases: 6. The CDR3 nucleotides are TGTGCCAGCAGTTTCCTTGTAGCGGGAGGGTCCTACGAGCAGTACTTC. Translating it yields CASSFLVAGGSYEQYF.

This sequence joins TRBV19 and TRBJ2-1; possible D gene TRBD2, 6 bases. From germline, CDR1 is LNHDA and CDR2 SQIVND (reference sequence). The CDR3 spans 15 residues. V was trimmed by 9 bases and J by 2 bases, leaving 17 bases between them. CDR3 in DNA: TGTGCCAGCCCCCCCCCGGGAGTAACCTACAATGAGCAGTTCTTC. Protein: CASPPPGVTYNEQFF.

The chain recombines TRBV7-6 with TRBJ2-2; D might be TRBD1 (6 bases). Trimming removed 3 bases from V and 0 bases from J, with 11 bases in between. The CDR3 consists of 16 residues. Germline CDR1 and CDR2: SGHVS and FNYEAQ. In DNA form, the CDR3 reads TGTGCCAGCAGCTTGGGGGCTGGGACGAACACCGGGGAGCTGTTTTTT. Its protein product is CASSLGAGTNTGELFF.

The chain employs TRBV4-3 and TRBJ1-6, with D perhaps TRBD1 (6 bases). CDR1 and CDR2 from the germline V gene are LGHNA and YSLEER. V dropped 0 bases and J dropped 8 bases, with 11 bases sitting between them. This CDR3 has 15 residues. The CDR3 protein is CASSQDRAGDSPLHF. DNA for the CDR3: TGCGCCAGCAGCCAAGATCGGGCAGGGGATTCACCCCTCCACTTT.

The CDR3 loop is CASSPRTSGDTQYF. The CDR3 DNA reads as TGTGCCAGCAGTCCTCGGACTAGCGGAGATACGCAGTATTTT. The chain employs TRBV27 and TRBJ2-3; TRBD2 matches at 10 bases. The CDR3 runs 14 residues. V shed 5 bases, J shed 5 bases, and the junction held 4 bases outside the gene matches. Germline V gives CDR1 MNHEY, CDR2 SMNVEV (reference sequence).

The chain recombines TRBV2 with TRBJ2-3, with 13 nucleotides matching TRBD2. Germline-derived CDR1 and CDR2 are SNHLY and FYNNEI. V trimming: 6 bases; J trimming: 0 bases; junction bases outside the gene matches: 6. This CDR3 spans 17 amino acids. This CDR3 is CASRAGTSGTSTDTQYF. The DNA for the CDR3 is TGTGCCAGCAGGGCCGGGACTAGCGGGACGAGCACAGATACGCAGTATTTT.

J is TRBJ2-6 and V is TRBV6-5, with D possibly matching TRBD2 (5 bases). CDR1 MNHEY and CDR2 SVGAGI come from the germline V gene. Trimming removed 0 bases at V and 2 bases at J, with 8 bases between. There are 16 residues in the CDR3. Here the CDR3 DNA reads TGTGCCAGCAGTTACTCGATCGGGGCTGGGGCCAACGTCCTGACTTTC. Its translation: CASSYSIGAGANVLTF.

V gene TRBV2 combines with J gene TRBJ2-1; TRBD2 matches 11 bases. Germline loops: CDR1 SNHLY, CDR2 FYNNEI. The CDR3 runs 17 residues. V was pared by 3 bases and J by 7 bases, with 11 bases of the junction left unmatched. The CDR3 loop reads CASSDGRLAGFRNEQFF. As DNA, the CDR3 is TGTGCCAGCAGTGACGGGCGACTAGCGGGGTTTAGAAATGAGCAGTTCTTC.

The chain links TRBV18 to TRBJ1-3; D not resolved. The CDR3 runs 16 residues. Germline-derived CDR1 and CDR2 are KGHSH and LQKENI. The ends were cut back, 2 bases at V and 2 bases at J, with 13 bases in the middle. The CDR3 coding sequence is TGTGCCAGCTCACCAATGGGTCCCCAGGCTGGAAACACCATATATTTT. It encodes CASSPMGPQAGNTIYF.

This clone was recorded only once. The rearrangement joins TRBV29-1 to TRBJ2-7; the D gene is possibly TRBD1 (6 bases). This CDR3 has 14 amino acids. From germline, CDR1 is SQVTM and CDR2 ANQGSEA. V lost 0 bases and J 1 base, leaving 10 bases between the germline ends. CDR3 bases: TGCAGCGTTGAAGAACAGGGACGGTCCTACGAGCAGTACTTC. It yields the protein CSVEEQGRSYEQYF.

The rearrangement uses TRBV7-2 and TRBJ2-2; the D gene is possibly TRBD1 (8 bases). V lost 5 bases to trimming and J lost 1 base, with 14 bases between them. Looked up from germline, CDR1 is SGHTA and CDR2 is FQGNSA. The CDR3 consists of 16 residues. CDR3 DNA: TGTGCCAGCAGCGTAAACAGGGGGGGGAACACCGGGGAGCTGTTTTTT. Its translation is CASSVNRGGNTGELFF.

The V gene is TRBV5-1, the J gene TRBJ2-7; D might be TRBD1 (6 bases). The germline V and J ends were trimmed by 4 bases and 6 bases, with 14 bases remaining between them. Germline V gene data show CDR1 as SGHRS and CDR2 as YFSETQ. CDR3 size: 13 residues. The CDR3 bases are TGCGCCAGCAGCGGTGTCAGGGGTAGCGAGCAGTACTTC. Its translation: CASSGVRGSEQYF.

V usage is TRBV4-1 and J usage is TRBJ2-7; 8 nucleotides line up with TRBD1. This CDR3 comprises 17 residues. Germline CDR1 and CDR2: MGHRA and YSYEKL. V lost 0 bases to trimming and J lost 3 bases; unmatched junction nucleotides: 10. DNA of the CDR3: TGCGCCAGCAGCCAAGACCCCACCCAGACAGGGGACTACGAGCAGTACTTC. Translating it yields CASSQDPTQTGDYEQYF.

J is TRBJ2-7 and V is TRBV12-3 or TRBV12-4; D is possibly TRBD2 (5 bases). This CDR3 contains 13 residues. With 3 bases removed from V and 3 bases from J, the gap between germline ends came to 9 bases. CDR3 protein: CASSFVGSYEQYF. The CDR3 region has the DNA TGTGCCAGCAGTTTCGTTGGGAGCTACGAGCAGTACTTC.

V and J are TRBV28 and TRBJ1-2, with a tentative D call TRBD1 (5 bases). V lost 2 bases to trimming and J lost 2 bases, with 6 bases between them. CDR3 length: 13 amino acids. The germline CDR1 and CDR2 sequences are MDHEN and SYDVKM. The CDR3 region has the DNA TGTGCCAGCAGTTTAAAGGGGAACTATGGCTACACCTTC. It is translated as CASSLKGNYGYTF.

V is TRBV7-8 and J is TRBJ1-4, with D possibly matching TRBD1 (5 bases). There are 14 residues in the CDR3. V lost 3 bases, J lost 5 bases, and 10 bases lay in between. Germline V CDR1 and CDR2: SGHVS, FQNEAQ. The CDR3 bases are TGTGCCAGCAGCTTCGGACAAGGAAATGAAAAACTGTTTTTT. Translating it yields CASSFGQGNEKLFF.

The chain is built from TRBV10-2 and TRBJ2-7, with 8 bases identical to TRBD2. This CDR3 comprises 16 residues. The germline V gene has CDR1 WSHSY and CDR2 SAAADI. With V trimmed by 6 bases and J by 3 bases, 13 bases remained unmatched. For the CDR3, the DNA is TGCGCCAGCAGAGGCACCAGCGGGGGCCAGCTCTACGAGCAGTACTTC. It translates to CASRGTSGGQLYEQYF.